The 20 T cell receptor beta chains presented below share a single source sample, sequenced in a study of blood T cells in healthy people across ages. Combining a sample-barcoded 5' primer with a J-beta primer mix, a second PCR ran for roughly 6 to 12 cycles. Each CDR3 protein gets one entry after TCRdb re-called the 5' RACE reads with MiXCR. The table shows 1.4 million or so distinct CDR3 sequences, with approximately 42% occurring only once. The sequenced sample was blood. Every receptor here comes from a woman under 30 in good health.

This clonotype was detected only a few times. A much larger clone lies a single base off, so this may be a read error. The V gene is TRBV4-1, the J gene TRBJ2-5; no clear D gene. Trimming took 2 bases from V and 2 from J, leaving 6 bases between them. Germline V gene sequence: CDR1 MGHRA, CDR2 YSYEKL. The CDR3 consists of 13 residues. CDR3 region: CASSQWQQETQYF. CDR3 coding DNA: TGCGCCAGCAGCCAATGGCAGCAAGAGACCCAGTACTTC.

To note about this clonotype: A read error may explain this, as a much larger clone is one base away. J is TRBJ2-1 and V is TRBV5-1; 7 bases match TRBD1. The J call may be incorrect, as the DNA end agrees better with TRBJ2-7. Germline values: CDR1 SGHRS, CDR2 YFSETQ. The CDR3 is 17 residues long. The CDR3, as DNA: TGCGCCAGCAGCAGGACAGGTCCCGTAAGCTCCTACAATGAGCAGTACTTC. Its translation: CASSRTGPVSSYNEQYF.

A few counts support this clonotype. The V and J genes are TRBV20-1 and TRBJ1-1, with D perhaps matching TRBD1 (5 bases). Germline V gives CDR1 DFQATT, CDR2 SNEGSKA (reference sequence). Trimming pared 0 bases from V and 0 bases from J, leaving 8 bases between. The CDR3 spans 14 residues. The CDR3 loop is CSARDQGVNTEAFF. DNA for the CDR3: TGCAGTGCTAGAGACCAGGGAGTGAACACTGAAGCTTTCTTT.

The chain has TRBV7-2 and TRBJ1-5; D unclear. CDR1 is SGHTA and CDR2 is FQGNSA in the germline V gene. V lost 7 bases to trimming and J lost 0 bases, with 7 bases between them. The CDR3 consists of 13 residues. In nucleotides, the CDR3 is TGTGCCAGCACCTTGGATAGCAATCAGCCCCAGCATTTT. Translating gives CASTLDSNQPQHF.

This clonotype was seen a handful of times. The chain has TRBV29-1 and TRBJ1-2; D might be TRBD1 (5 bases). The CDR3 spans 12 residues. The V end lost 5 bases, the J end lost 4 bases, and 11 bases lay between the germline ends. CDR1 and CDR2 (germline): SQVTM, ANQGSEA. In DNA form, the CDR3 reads TGCAGCGTTCTGACAGCTGTCTATGGCTACACCTTC. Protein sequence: CSVLTAVYGYTF.

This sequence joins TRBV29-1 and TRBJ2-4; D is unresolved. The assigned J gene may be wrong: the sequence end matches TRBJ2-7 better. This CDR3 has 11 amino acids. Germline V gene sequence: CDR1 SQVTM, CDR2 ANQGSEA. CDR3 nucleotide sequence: TGCAGCGTTGGCATGGCCCACGAGCAGTACTTC. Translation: CSVGMAHEQYF.

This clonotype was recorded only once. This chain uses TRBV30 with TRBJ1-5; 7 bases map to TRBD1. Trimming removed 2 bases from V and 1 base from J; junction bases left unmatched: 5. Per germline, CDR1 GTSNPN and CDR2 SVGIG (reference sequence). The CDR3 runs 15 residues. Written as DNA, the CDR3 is TGTGCCTGGAGTACAGGGGATGCGAGCAATCAGCCCCAGCATTTT. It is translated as CAWSTGDASNQPQHF. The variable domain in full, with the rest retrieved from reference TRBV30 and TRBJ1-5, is SQTIHQWPATLVQPVGSPLSLECTVEGTSNPNLYWYRQAAGRGLQLLFYSVGIGQISSEVPQNLSASRPQDRQFILSSKKLLLSDSGFYLCAWSTGDASNQPQHFGDGTRLSIL.

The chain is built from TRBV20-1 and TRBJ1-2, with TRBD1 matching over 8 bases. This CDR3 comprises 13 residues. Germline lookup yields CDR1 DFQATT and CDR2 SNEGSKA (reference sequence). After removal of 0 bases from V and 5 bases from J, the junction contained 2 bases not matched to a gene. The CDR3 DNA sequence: TGCAGTGCTAGAGAGACAGGGGTTTATGGCTACACCTTC. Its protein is CSARETGVYGYTF.

CDR3 in DNA: TGCAGTGCTAGAGATAGGACTAGGCACAATGAGCAGTTCTTC. It is translated as CSARDRTRHNEQFF. V is TRBV20-1 and J is TRBJ2-1, with 7 bases lining up with TRBD2. Germline V gene data show CDR1 as DFQATT and CDR2 as SNEGSKA (reference sequence). This CDR3 region has 14 residues. With V trimmed by 0 bases and J by 5 bases, 4 bases remained unmatched.

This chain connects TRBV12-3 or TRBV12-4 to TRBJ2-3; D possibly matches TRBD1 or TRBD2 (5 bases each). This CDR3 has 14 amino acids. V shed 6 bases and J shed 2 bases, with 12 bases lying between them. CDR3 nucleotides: TGTGCCAGCAGCCTGGGACCAGACACAGATACGCAGTATTTT. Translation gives CASSLGPDTDTQYF.

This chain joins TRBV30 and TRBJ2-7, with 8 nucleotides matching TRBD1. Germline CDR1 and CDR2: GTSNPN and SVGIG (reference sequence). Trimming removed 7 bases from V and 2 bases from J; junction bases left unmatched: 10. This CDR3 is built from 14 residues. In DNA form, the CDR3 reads TGTGCCTTGCTCGACAGGGGTGGACCCTACGAGCAGTACTTC. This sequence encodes CALLDRGGPYEQYF.

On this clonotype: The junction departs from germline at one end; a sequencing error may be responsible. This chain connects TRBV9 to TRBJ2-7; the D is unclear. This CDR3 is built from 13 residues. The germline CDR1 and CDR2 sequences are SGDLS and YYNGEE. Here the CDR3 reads CASSVGPVYEQYF. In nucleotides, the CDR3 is TGTGCTAGCAGCGTAGGCCCGGTTTACGAGCAGTACTTC.

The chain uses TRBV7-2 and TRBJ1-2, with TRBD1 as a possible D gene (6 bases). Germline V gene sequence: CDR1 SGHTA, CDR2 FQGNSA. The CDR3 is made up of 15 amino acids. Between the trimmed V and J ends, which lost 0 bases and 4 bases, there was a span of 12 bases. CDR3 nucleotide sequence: TGTGCCAGCAGCTTAGCAACAGGGTCCGGCTATGGCTACACCTTC. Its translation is CASSLATGSGYGYTF.

CDR3 loop: CASPDRGFLEQYF. CDR3 DNA sequence: TGCGCCAGCCCGGACAGGGGTTTTTTGGAGCAGTACTTC. The chain carries TRBV10-1 and TRBJ2-7, with TRBD1 identical over 9 bases. CDR1 is WNHNN and CDR2 is SYGVQD in the germline V gene (reference sequence). This CDR3 is built from 13 residues. J gave up 7 bases and V 8 bases, and 9 bases lay outside the gene matches.

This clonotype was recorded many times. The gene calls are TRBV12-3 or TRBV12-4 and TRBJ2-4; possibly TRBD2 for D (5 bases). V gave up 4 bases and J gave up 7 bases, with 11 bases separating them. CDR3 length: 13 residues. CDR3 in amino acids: CASSSRGANIQYF. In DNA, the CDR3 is TGTGCCAGCAGTTCTCGGGGTGCGAACATTCAGTACTTC.

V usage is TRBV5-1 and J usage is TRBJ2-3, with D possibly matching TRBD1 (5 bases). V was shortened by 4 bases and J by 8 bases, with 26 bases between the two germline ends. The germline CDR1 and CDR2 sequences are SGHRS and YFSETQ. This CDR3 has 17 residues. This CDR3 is CASSPSTAATVFGTQYF. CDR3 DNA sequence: TGCGCCAGCAGCCCTTCGACAGCCGCAACGGTATTTGGTACGCAGTATTTT.

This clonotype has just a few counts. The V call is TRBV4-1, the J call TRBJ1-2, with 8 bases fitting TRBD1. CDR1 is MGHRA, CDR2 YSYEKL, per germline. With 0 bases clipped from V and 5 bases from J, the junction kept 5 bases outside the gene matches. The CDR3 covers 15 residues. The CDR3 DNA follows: TGCGCCAGCAGCCAAGACGCAGGGGGCGTATATGGCTACACCTTC. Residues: CASSQDAGGVYGYTF.

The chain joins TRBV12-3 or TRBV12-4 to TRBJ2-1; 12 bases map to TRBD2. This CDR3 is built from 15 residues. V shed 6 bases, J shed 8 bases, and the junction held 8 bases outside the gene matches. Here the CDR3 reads CASSYGLAGRHEQFF. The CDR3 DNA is TGTGCCAGCAGCTACGGACTAGCGGGAAGGCATGAGCAGTTCTTC.

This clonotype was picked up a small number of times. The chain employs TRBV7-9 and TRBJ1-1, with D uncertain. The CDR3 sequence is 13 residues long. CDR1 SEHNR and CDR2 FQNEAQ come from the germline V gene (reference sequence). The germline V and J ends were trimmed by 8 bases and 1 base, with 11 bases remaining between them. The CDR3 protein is CASGPLENTEAFF. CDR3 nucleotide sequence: TGTGCCAGCGGGCCTCTGGAGAACACTGAAGCTTTCTTT.

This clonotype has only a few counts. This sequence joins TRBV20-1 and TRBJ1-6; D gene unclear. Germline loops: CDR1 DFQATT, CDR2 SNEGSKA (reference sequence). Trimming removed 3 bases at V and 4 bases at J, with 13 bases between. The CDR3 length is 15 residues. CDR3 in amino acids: CSARDGPPYNSPLHF. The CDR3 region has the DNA TGCAGTGCTAGGGACGGGCCGCCTTATAATTCACCCCTCCACTTT.